This T cell receptor beta chain was captured in a study of control samples from healthy donors and cancer patients. Using immunoSEQ multiplex PCR, the repertoire was profiled, and TCRdb retains in-frame clones only, with some absent. The table lists about 120,000 clones, 89% of them singletons, with 30% to 50% in the top ten. This CDR3 has 14 amino acids. V was clipped by 4 bases and J by 5 bases; unmatched bases: 6. The germline CDR1 and CDR2 sequences are WSHSY and SAAADI. The sequenced sample was blood. The chain carries TRBV10-2 and TRBJ2-5; 8 positions match TRBD2. This TCR came from a man in his fifties in good health. CDR3 DNA: TGCGCCAGCAGTGTCCCCGGGGGGGGTGAGACCCAGTACTTC. As protein: CASSVPGGGETQYF.